This T cell receptor beta chain is drawn from a study of shared T cell receptors in the human thymus. Germline assignment: CDR1 MDHEN and CDR2 SYDVKM. The CDR3 length is 15 residues. V dropped 7 bases and J dropped 4 bases, with 17 bases sitting between them. Only in-frame clones appear in the TCRdb table, and some are missing; sequencing was by immunoSEQ multiplex PCR. In the table there are hundreds of thousands of clones, approximately 87% of which are singletons. The data also belong to a second study, concerning human thymus T cells.

The receptor was derived from a boy younger than two with a congenital heart defect. Sample: thymocytes. The chain joins TRBV28 to TRBJ2-1, with D uncertain. For the CDR3, the DNA is TGTGCCAGCACCCATGGGTCCCGAGGATACAATGAGCAGTTCTTC. This encodes CASTHGSRGYNEQFF.